Presented here are 11 T cell receptor beta chains from one specimen sequenced in a study of blood T cell repertoires in COVID-19. Assay: immunoSEQ multiplex PCR; the TCRdb copy retains only in-frame clones and omits some. The sample holds just over 80,000 clones, about 76% seen once. The sample taken for sequencing was peripheral blood. Receptors were obtained from a man at least 80 years old with acute or convalescent COVID-19.

V and J are TRBV5-1 and TRBJ1-5; D ambiguous. This CDR3 is built from 13 residues. V lost 3 bases and J lost 5, with 9 bases in between. The germline gives CDR1 SGHRS, CDR2 YFSETQ. Written as DNA, the CDR3 is TGCGCCAGCAGCTCGGTGGGAGATCAGCCCCAGCATTTT. The encoded protein is CASSSVGDQPQHF.

This sequence joins TRBV5-1 and TRBJ2-2; 8 positions agree with TRBD2. The CDR3 sequence is 16 residues long. Germline-derived CDR1 and CDR2 are SGHRS and YFSETQ. Germline trimming cut 0 bases from V and 1 base from J; bases unmatched to any gene: 2. The CDR3, as DNA: TGCGCCAGCAGCTTGGCACTAGCGGAGAACACCGGGGAGCTGTTTTTT. This translates into CASSLALAENTGELFF.

Note on this clone: This CDR3 fails to terminate in the conserved phenylalanine or tryptophan, so it likely reflects a read error. Because the CDR3's place on the DNA is in doubt, the DNA is left out and the CDR3 is given as listed by TCRdb. The V call is TRBV5-6, the J call TRBJ1-2. Both ends counted, the CDR3 spans 13 residues. Germline-derived CDR1 and CDR2 are SGHDT and YYEEEE. CDR3 protein: CASSLLEDSRPAL.

The gene calls are TRBV5-4 and TRBJ2-3, with a possible D match to TRBD2 (6 bases). The CDR3 loop spans 15 amino acids. The germline CDR1 and CDR2 sequences are SGHNT and YYREEE (reference sequence). Between the trimmed V and J ends, which lost 4 bases and 1 base, there was a span of 13 bases. This chain's CDR3 is CASSLSGLGTDTQYF. The CDR3 bases are TGTGCCAGCAGCCTAAGCGGGCTCGGCACAGATACGCAGTATTTT.

This rearrangement joins TRBV15 to TRBJ2-7, with TRBD1 matching over 11 bases. From germline, CDR1 is LNHNV and CDR2 YYDKDF (reference sequence). The CDR3 extends over 15 amino acids. J was trimmed by 3 bases and V by 2 bases; bases with no gene match: 3. CDR3 residues: CATSRSGQGDYEQYF. In DNA form, the CDR3 reads TGTGCCACCAGCAGATCGGGACAGGGGGACTACGAGCAGTACTTC.

The chain has TRBV5-5 and TRBJ2-3; 8 bases map to TRBD1. This CDR3 spans 16 amino acids. V gave up 3 bases and J gave up 1 base; unmatched junction bases: 7. Germline CDR1 reads SGHKS; CDR2 reads YYEKEE (reference sequence). Here the CDR3 reads CASSSTPTGGTDTQYF. The CDR3 nucleotides read TGTGCCAGCAGCTCTACTCCGACAGGGGGCACAGATACGCAGTATTTT.

The chain links TRBV28 to TRBJ2-1; D is possibly TRBD2 (5 bases). This CDR3 has 19 residues. The ends were cut back, 6 bases at V and 0 bases at J, with 24 bases in the middle. Germline CDR1 and CDR2: MDHEN and SYDVKM. In DNA, the CDR3 is TGTGCCAGCAGCATTATGGCCGGGGTAGCGCCGAGCTCCTACAATGAGCAGTTCTTC. Translated: CASSIMAGVAPSSYNEQFF.

The chain carries TRBV5-5 and TRBJ1-3; 8 positions agree with TRBD1. The junction had 8 bases not matched to a gene; V was cut back by 6 bases and J by 3 bases. This CDR3 has 15 amino acids. Germline-derived CDR1 and CDR2 are SGHKS and YYEKEE (reference sequence). The CDR3 protein is CASTRTTGDGNTIYF. CDR3 nucleotide sequence: TGTGCCAGCACGCGGACGACAGGGGATGGAAACACCATATATTTT.

The chain combines TRBV11-1 with TRBJ1-1, with D maybe TRBD1 (5 bases). This CDR3 contains 15 residues. Trimming shortened V by 2 bases and J by 0 bases, and 10 bases separated the two germline ends. The germline CDR1 and CDR2 sequences are SGHAT and FQDESV (reference sequence). CDR3: CASSLQGLLNTEAFF. In DNA form, the CDR3 reads TGTGCCAGCAGCTTACAGGGTTTGCTGAACACTGAAGCTTTCTTT.

The chain joins TRBV18 to TRBJ1-5; D is possibly TRBD1 (5 bases). The V end was cut by 2 bases, the J end by 5 bases, with 10 bases between. Germline V CDR1 and CDR2: KGHSH, LQKENI. The CDR3 has 14 amino acids. Here the CDR3 DNA reads TGTGCCAGCTCACCAGCAGGGTATTATCAGCCCCAGCATTTT. Translated, it gives CASSPAGYYQPQHF.

This clone was observed a handful of times. The chain employs TRBV18 and TRBJ1-3; 8 bases map to TRBD1. CDR3 size: 16 residues. The trim removed 4 bases at V and 0 bases at J, leaving 5 bases unmatched. Germline CDR1 and CDR2: KGHSH and LQKENI. This CDR3 reads CASSLGTGGSGNTIYF. The DNA of the CDR3 is TGTGCCAGCTCACTGGGGACAGGCGGCTCTGGAAACACCATATATTTT. Looking up the rest from reference TRBV18 and TRBJ1-3 gives the full variable domain: NAGVMQNPRHLVRRRGQEARLRCSPMKGHSHVYWYRQLPEEGLKFMVYLQKENIIDESGMPKERFSAEFPKEGPSILRIQQVVRGDSAAYFCASSLGTGGSGNTIYFGEGSWLTVV.